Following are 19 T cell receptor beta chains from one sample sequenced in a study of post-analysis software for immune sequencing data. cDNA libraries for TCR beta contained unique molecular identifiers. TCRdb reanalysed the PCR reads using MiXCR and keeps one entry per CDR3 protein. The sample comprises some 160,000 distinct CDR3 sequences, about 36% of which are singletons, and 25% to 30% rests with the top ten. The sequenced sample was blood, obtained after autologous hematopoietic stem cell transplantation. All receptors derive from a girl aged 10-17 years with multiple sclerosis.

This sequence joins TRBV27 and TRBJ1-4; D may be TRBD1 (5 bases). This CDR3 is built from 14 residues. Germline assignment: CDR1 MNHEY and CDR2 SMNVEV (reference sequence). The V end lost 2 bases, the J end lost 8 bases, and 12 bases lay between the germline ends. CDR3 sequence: CASSLDSRREKLFF. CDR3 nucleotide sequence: TGTGCCAGCAGTTTAGACAGCCGGCGGGAAAAACTGTTTTTT.

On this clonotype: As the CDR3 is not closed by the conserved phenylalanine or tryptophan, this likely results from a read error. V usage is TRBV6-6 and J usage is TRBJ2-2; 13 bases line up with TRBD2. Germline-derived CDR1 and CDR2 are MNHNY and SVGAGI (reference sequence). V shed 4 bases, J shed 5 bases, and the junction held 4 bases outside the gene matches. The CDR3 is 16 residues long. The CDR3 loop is CASSSTSGRRTGELFV. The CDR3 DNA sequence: TGTGCCAGCAGTTCGACTAGCGGGAGGCGGACCGGGGAGCTGTTTGTT.

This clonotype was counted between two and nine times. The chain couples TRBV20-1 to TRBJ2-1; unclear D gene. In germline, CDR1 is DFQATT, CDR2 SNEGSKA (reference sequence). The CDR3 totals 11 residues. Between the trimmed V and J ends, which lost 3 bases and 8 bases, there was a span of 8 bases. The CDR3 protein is CSASVADEQFF. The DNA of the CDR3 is TGCAGTGCTAGTGTCGCGGATGAGCAGTTCTTC.

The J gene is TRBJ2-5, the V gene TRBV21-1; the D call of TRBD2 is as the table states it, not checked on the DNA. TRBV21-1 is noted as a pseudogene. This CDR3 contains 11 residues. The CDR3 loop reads CASIWRGTQYF. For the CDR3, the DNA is TGTGCCAGCATCTGGAGGGGGACCCAGTACTTC.

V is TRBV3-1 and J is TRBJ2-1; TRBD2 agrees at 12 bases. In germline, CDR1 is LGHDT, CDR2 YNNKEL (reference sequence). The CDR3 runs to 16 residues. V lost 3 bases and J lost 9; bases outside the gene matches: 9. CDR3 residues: CASSQTSGRFSGEQFF. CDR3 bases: TGTGCCAGCAGCCAGACTAGCGGGAGATTTTCGGGTGAGCAGTTCTTC.

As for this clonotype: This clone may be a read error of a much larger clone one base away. DNA of the CDR3: TGCGCCGGCAGCTTGGGCCTAGAGACCTACGAGCAGTACTTC. Its translation is CAGSLGLETYEQYF. This chain joins TRBV5-1 and TRBJ2-7; D is undetermined. CDR1 is SGHRS and CDR2 is YFSETQ in the germline V gene. This CDR3 comprises 14 residues.

The CDR3 spells CATSRGTEVQPQHF. The CDR3 bases are TGTGCCACCAGCAGAGGAACAGAGGTACAGCCCCAGCATTTT. V gene TRBV15 combines with J gene TRBJ1-5; D remains unclear. This CDR3 contains 14 residues. Trimming shortened V by 1 base and J by 7 bases, and 11 bases separated the two germline ends. Germline V gene sequence: CDR1 LNHNV, CDR2 YYDKDF (reference sequence). The full variable domain, completed using reference TRBV15 and TRBJ1-5, is DAMVIQNPRYQVTQFGKPVTLSCSQTLNHNVMYWYQQKSSQAPKLLFHYYDKDFNNEADTPDNFQSRRPNTSFCFLDIRSPGLGDTAMYLCATSRGTEVQPQHFGDGTRLSIL.

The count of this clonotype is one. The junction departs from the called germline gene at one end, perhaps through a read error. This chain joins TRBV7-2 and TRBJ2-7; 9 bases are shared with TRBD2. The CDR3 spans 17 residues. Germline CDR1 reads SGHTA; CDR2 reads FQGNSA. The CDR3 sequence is CAGSLGVGLARSYEQYF. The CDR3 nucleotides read TGTGCCGGCAGCTTAGGCGTAGGACTAGCGCGATCCTACGAGCAGTACTTC.

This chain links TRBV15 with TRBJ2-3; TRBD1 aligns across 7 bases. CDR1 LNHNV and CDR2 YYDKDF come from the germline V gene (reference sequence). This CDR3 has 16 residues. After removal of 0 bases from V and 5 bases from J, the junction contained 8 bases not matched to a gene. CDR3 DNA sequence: TGTGCCACCAGCAGAGAAGGGACAGAACCTTTAGATACGCAGTATTTT. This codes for CATSREGTEPLDTQYF.

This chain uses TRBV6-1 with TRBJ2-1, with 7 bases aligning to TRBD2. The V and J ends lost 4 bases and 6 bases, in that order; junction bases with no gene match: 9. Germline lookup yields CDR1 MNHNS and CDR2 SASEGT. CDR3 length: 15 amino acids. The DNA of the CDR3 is TGTGCCAGCAGTGCGACTAGCCGGGAAAGCAATGAGCAGTTCTTC. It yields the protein CASSATSRESNEQFF.

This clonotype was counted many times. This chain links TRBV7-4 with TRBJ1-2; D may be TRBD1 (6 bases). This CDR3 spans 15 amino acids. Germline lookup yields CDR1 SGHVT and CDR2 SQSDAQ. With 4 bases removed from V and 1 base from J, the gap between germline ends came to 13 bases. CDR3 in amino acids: CASSSSDRINYGYTF. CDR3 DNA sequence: TGTGCCAGCAGCTCGTCTGACAGGATTAACTATGGCTACACCTTC.

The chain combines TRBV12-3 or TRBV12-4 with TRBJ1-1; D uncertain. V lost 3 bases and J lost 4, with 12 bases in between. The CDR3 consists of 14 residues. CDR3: CASSFGVIGTEAFF. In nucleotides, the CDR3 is TGTGCCAGCAGTTTCGGTGTGATCGGCACTGAAGCTTTCTTT.

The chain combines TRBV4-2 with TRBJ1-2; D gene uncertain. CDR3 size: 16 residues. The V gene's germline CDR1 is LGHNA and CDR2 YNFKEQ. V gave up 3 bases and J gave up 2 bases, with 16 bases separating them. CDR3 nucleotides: TGTGCCAGCAGCCAGGCCCAGCGGGTGGGGAACTATGGCTACACCTTC. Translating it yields CASSQAQRVGNYGYTF.

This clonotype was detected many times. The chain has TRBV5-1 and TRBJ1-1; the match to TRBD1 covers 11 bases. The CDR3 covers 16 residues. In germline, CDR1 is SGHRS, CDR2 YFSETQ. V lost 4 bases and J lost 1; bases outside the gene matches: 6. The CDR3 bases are TGCGCCAGCAGCCACGGACAGGGGGCAGGGAACACTGAAGCTTTCTTT. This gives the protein CASSHGQGAGNTEAFF. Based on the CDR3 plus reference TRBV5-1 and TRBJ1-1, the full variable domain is KAGVTQTPRYLIKTRGQQVTLSCSPISGHRSVSWYQQTPGQGLQFLFEYFSETQRNKGNFPGRFSGRQFSNSRSEMNVSTLELGDSALYLCASSHGQGAGNTEAFFGQGTRLTVV.

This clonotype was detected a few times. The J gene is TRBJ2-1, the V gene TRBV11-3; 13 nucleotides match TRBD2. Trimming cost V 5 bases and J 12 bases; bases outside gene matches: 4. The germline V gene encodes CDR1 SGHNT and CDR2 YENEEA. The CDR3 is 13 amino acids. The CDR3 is CASSRTSGSVQFF. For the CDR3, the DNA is TGTGCCAGCAGCCGGACTAGCGGGAGTGTGCAGTTCTTC.

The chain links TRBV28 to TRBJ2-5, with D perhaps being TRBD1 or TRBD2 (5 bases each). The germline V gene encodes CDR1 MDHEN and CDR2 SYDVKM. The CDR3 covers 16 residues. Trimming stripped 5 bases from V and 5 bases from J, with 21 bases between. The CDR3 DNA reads TGTGCCAGCAGTCGCCGTATTGGGGGTATTGGGGAGACCCAGTACTTC. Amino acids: CASSRRIGGIGETQYF.

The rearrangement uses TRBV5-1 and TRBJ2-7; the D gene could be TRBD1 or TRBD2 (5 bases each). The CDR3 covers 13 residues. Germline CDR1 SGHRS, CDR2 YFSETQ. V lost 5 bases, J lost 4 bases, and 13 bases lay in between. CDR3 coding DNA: TGCGCCAGCAGTCCCGGGGCCAGTTACGAGCAGTACTTC. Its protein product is CASSPGASYEQYF.

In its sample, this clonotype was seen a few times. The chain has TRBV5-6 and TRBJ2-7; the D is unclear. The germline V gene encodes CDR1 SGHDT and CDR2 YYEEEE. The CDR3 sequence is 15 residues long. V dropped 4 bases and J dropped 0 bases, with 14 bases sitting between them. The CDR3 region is CASSGGVTSSYEQYF. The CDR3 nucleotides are TGTGCCAGCAGCGGTGGAGTTACCAGCTCCTACGAGCAGTACTTC.

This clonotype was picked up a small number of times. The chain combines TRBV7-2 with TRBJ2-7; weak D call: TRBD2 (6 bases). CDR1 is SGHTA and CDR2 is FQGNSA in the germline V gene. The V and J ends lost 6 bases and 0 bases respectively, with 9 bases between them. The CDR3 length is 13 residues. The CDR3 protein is CASSMDYSYEQYF. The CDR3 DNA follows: TGTGCCAGCAGTATGGACTACTCCTACGAGCAGTACTTC.